Shown below are 16 T cell receptor beta chains from a single sample sequenced in a study of tumor and adjacent non-tumor tissue in lung cancer. A modified ARM-PCR protocol with three rounds of nested PCR amplified TCRbeta. In TCRdb, the multiplex PCR reads were re-called with MiXCR into one record per CDR3 protein. The repertoire holds almost 75,000 distinct CDR3 sequences, with about two thirds as singletons. This sample's RNA came from whole unsorted tissue. Distant lung tissue was collected more than 3 cm away from the tumor edge. Sample: distant non-tumor lung tissue. Every receptor here comes from a woman between 45 and 65 years old with non-small cell lung cancer.

The rearrangement uses TRBV11-2 and TRBJ2-1, with D perhaps TRBD2 (6 bases). Germline values: CDR1 SGHAT, CDR2 FQNNGV. CDR3 length equals 14 residues. The CDR3: CASSLTLLGGEQFF. The CDR3 DNA reads TGTGCAAGTAGCTTAACACTCTTGGGGGGAGAGCAGTTCTTC.

As concerns this clonotype: A much larger clonotype is one base distant, so this may be a read error. The chain joins TRBV12-3 or TRBV12-4 to TRBJ2-1; 9 bases line up with TRBD2. The CDR3 extends over 15 amino acids. V was clipped by 3 bases and J by 8 bases; unmatched bases: 8. CDR3 in amino acids: CASSFIAGVLYEQFF. The CDR3 region has the DNA TGTGCCAGCAGTTTCATAGCGGGAGTCCTCTATGAGCAGTTCTTC.

This clonotype was picked up many times. The chain links TRBV5-4 to TRBJ2-7, with D possibly TRBD2 on 6 matching bases. In germline, CDR1 is SGHNT, CDR2 YYREEE (reference sequence). V was clipped by 2 bases and J by 7 bases, with 19 bases between them. The length of the CDR3 is 15 residues. Here the CDR3 DNA reads TGTGCCAGCAGCTTAAAGGAGCTCGGGAGTGAGGAGCAGTACTTC. Translating it yields CASSLKELGSEEQYF.

This clonotype has a count of ten or more. The chain couples TRBV12-3 or TRBV12-4 to TRBJ2-7; 9 bases agree with TRBD1. The V and J ends lost 6 bases and 4 bases, in that order; junction bases with no gene match: 7. The CDR3 has 14 residues. CDR3 amino acids: CASSQTGGGYEQYF. The CDR3 region has the DNA TGTGCCAGCAGCCAGACAGGGGGAGGGTACGAGCAGTACTTC.

Comment on this clonotype: This may be a read error, as it is one base from a much larger clone. The chain links TRBV20-1 to TRBJ2-1, with D tentatively TRBD2 (6 bases). From germline, CDR1 is DFQATT and CDR2 SNEGSKA (reference sequence). The CDR3 is 15 residues long. The V end lost 2 bases, the J end lost 8 bases, and 19 bases lay between the germline ends. CDR3 nucleotide sequence: TGCAGTGCTAGATATGCGGGACCTCCCCACGATGAGCAGTTCTTC. This encodes CSARYAGPPHDEQFF.

About this clonotype itself: A much larger clonotype is one base distant, so this may be a read error. This CDR3 fails to terminate in the conserved phenylalanine or tryptophan, so it likely reflects a read error. This chain connects TRBV6-2 or TRBV6-3 to TRBJ2-1, with 13 bases lining up with TRBD2. J lost 7 bases, V lost 6 bases, and 6 bases had no gene match. The CDR3 sequence is 15 residues long. Germline-derived CDR1 and CDR2 are MNHEY and SVGEGT. This CDR3 reads CASSSGLAGVNEQFS. In DNA, the CDR3 is TGTGCCAGCAGCTCCGGACTAGCGGGAGTTAATGAGCAGTTCTCC.

This clonotype qualifies as medium-sized. The chain carries TRBV11-2 and TRBJ1-1, with unresolved D. Germline-derived CDR1 and CDR2 are SGHAT and FQNNGV. CDR3 size: 14 residues. Trimming shortened V by 8 bases and J by 3 bases, and 16 bases separated the two germline ends. This CDR3 reads CASVLDVGYTEAFF. CDR3 sequence (DNA): TGTGCCAGCGTTCTGGACGTGGGGTACACTGAAGCTTTCTTT.

There are a few counts of this clonotype. A much larger clonotype is one base distant, so this may be a read error. This chain joins TRBV29-1 and TRBJ2-5; D not resolved. CDR1 and CDR2 (germline): SQVTM, ANQGSEA. The V and J ends lost 6 bases and 1 base respectively, with 9 bases between them. This CDR3 spans 12 amino acids. CDR3 coding DNA: TGCAGCGTATCGGACGCCCAAGAGACCCAGTACTTC. Translation: CSVSDAQETQYF.

This clonotype appeared once. V usage is TRBV20-1 and J usage is TRBJ2-3; possibly TRBD1 for D (5 bases). The CDR3 extends over 16 amino acids. Trimming shortened V by 3 bases and J by 2 bases, and 18 bases separated the two germline ends. Germline V gene data show CDR1 as DFQATT and CDR2 as SNEGSKA (reference sequence). The CDR3 region is CSASRYSQGLTDTQYF. CDR3 in DNA: TGCAGTGCTAGTCGTTATTCGCAGGGCCTCACAGATACGCAGTATTTT.

Of note for this clonotype: With a much larger clone just one base away, this may be a read error. The chain has TRBV5-1 and TRBJ2-3; the D gene is possibly TRBD1 (6 bases). The V end was cut by 5 bases, the J end by 10 bases, with 26 bases between. There are 16 residues in the CDR3. Germline V gives CDR1 SGHRS, CDR2 YFSETQ. The CDR3 spells CASSPDGHRGLYAQYF. The CDR3 coding sequence is TGCGCCAGCAGTCCGGACGGCCATAGGGGGTTGTATGCGCAGTATTTT.

Ten or more counts support this clonotype. The V call is TRBV20-1, the J call TRBJ2-1; possibly TRBD2 for D (5 bases). CDR1 DFQATT and CDR2 SNEGSKA come from the germline V gene (reference sequence). With 5 bases removed from V and 0 bases from J, the gap between germline ends came to 11 bases. The CDR3 is 14 amino acids. CDR3 residues: CSAVAPYSYNEQFF. The CDR3 DNA follows: TGCAGTGCTGTAGCGCCGTACTCCTACAATGAGCAGTTCTTC.

As concerns this clonotype: A clone one base away is much larger, so this may be a read error. The chain joins TRBV28 to TRBJ1-6, with a weak D call TRBD1 (5 bases). The CDR3 sequence is 17 residues long. Germline values: CDR1 MDHEN, CDR2 SYDVKM. In DNA form, the CDR3 reads TGTGCCAGCAGTTTAGGGGGGTCGAGCTCCTATAATTCACTCCTCCACTTT. This encodes CASSLGGSSSYNSLLHF.

On this clonotype: At one of its ends the junction is not consistent with the germline gene, which may arise from a read error. The rearrangement joins TRBV20-1 to TRBJ2-5, with 10 positions matching TRBD2. The CDR3 totals 16 residues. Per the germline V gene, CDR1 is DFQATT and CDR2 is SNEGSKA (reference sequence). The CDR3, as DNA: TGCAGTACTAGAGGAGAGCCGGGAAGGACTAGCGGGACCCAGTACTTC. Amino acids: CSTRGEPGRTSGTQYF.

Points on this clonotype: A much larger clone is a single base away; this may be a read error. The V and J genes are TRBV5-4 and TRBJ2-1; D tentatively fits TRBD1 or TRBD2 (5 bases each). The ends were cut back, 0 bases at V and 4 bases at J, with 14 bases in the middle. The length of the CDR3 is 16 residues. Germline assignment: CDR1 SGHNT and CDR2 YYREEE (reference sequence). The CDR3 is CASSLARDAEYNEQFF. The CDR3 bases are TGTGCCAGCAGCTTGGCCCGGGACGCGGAGTACAATGAGCAGTTCTTC.

This clonotype appeared a single time. This may stem from a read error, because a much larger clone lies one nucleotide away. This rearrangement joins TRBV20-1 to TRBJ2-5; 15 bases are a match to TRBD2. CDR1 and CDR2 (germline): DFQATT, SNEGSKA (reference sequence). The CDR3 is 17 residues long. V lost 5 bases and J lost 7; bases outside the gene matches: 14. The CDR3 region is CSAEGLAGGPKGGTQYF. In DNA, the CDR3 is TGCAGTGCTGAAGGACTAGCGGGAGGGCCAAAAGGAGGGACCCAGTACTTC.

This clonotype was observed a single time. Likely a read error: the CDR3 ends without its conserved phenylalanine or tryptophan. The chain has TRBV6-1 and TRBJ2-3, with 7 bases fitting TRBD2. The junction had 10 bases not matched to a gene; V was cut back by 8 bases and J by 2 bases. The germline gives CDR1 MNHNS, CDR2 SASEGT. CDR3 length: 15 residues. The chain's CDR3 is CASLTSGAYTDTQYI. CDR3 nucleotides: TGTGCCAGCCTTACAAGCGGGGCCTACACAGATACGCAGTATATT.